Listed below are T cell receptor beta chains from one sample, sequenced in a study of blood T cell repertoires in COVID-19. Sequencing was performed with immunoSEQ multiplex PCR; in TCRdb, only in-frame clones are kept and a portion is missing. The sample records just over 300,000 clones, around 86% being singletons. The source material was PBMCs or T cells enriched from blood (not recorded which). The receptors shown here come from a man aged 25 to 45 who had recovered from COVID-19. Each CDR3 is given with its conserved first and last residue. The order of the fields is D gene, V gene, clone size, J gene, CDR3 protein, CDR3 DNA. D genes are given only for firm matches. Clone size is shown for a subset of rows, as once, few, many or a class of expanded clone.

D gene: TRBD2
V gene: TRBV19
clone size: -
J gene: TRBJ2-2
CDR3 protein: CASSIGGSGGELFF
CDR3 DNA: TGTGCCAGTAGTATAGGCGGGAGCGGCGGGGAGCTGTTTTTT

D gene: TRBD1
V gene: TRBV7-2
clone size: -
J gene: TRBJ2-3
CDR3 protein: CASSQDRDRGLGTDTQYF
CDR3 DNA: TGTGCCAGCAGCCAAGACCGGGACAGGGGGCTGGGCACAGATACGCAGTATTTT

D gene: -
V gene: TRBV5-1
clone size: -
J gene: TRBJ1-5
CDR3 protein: CASSAWTDQPQHF
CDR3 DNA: TGCGCCAGCAGCGCCTGGACAGATCAGCCCCAGCATTTT

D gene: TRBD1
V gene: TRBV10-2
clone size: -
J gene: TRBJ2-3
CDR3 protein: CASRDRVSSTDTQYF
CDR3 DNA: TGCGCCAGCAGGGACAGGGTATCTAGCACAGATACGCAGTATTTT

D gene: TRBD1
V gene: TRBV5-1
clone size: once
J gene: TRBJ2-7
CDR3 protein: CASSSGTGNLGEYF
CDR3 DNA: TGCGCCAGCAGCTCTGGGACAGGGAATTTGGGGGAGTACTTC

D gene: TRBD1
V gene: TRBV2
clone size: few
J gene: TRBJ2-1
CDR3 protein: CASSTTGNNEQFF
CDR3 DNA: TGTGCCAGCAGCACGACAGGGAACAATGAGCAGTTCTTC

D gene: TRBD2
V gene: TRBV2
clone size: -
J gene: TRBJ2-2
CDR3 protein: CASEQPGGVTGELFF
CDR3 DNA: TGTGCCAGCGAGCAACCCGGGGGGGTCACCGGGGAGCTGTTTTTT

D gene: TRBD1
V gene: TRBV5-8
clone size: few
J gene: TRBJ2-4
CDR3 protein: CASSLVGQGAAKNIQYF
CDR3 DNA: TGTGCCAGCAGCTTGGTTGGACAGGGGGCTGCCAAAAACATTCAGTACTTC

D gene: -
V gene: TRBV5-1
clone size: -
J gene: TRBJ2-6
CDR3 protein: CASSLGGSGANVLTF
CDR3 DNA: TGCGCCAGCAGCTTAGGCGGCTCTGGGGCCAACGTCCTGACTTTC

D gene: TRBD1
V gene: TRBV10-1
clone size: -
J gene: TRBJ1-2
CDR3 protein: CASSAGTGGHGYTF
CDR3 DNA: TGCGCCAGCAGCGCCGGGACAGGGGGCCATGGCTACACCTTC

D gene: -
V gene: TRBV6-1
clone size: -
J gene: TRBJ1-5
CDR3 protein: CASSEVRFNQPQHF
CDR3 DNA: TGTGCCAGCAGTGAAGTACGGTTCAATCAGCCCCAGCATTTT

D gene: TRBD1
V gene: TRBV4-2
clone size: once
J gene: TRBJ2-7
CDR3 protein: CASSQSTGQISYEQYF
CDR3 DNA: TGTGCCAGCAGCCAATCTACGGGACAGATCTCCTACGAGCAGTACTTC

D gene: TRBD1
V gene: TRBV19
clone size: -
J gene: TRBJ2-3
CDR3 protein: CASRAGTGGMTQYF
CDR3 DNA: TGTGCCAGTAGGGCCGGGACAGGGGGCATGACGCAGTATTTT

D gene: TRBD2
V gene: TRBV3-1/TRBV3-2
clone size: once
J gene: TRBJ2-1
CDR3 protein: CASSQGFPGLASLNEQFF
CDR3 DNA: TGTGCCAGCAGCCAAGGCTTCCCGGGACTAGCTTCCTTAAATGAGCAGTTCTTC

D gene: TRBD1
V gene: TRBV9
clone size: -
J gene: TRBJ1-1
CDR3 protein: CASSVATRGRDSRNTEAFF
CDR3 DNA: TGTGCCAGCAGCGTAGCTACAAGAGGACGGGACAGTCGTAACACTGAAGCTTTCTTT

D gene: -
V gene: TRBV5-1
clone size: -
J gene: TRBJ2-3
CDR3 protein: CASSLQGTDTQYF
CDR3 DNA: TGCGCCAGCAGCTTGCAGGGCACAGATACGCAGTATTTT

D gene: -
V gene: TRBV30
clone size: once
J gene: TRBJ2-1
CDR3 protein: CAWSAGSNEQFF
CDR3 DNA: TGTGCCTGGAGTGCGGGTAGTAATGAGCAGTTCTTC

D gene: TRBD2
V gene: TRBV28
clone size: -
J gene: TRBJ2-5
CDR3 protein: CASSIPGLAGDTQYF
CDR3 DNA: TGTGCCAGCAGTATCCCGGGACTAGCGGGAGACACCCAGTACTTC

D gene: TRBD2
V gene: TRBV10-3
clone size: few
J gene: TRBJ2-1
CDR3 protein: CAIGIQLAGGPNEQFF
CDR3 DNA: TGTGCCATCGGGATTCAACTAGCGGGGGGGCCAAATGAGCAGTTCTTC

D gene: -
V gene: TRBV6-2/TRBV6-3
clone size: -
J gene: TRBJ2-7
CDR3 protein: CASSFSLLREQYF
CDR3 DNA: TGTGCCAGCAGCTTTAGTCTACTACGTGAGCAGTACTTC

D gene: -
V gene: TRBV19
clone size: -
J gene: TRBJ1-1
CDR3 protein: CASSIRARDTEAFF
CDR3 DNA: TGTGCCAGTAGTATACGAGCCCGAGACACTGAAGCTTTCTTT

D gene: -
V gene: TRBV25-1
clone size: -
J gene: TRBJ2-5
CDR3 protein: CASSEARSANQETQYF
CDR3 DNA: TGTGCCAGCAGTGAAGCGCGGTCAGCGAACCAAGAGACCCAGTACTTC

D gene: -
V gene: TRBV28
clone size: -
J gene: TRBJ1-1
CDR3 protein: CASRGVGGPAEAFF
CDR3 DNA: TGTGCCAGCAGGGGAGTCGGGGGGCCGGCTGAAGCTTTCTTT

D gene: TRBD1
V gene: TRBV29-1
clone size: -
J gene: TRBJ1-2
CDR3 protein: CSVDPLTGGGWGYTF
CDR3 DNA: TGCAGCGTTGACCCATTAACAGGGGGCGGATGGGGCTACACCTTC

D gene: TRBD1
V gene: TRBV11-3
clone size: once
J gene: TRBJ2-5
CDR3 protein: CASSSGQGETQYF
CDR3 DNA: TGTGCCAGCAGCTCCGGACAGGGAGAGACCCAGTACTTC

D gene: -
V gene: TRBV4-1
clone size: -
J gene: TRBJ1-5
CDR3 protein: CASSLGQSNQPQHF
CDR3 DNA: TGCGCCAGCAGCCTTGGACAGAGCAATCAGCCCCAGCATTTT

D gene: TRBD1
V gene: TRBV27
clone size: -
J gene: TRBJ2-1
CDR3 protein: CASSSRGPQYNEQFF
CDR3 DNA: TGTGCCAGCAGTTCCAGGGGGCCACAGTACAATGAGCAGTTCTTC

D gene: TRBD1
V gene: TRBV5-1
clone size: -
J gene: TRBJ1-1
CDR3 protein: CASSQEVTGAKAFF
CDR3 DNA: TGCGCCAGCAGCCAAGAAGTCACAGGGGCCAAAGCTTTCTTT

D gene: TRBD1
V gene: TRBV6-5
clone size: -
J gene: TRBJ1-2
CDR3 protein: CASRQTGNYGYTF
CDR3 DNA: TGTGCCAGCAGACAGACAGGGAACTATGGCTACACCTTC

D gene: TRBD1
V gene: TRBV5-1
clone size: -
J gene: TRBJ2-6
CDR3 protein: CASSLAGGPSGANVLTF
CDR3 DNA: TGCGCCAGCAGCTTGGCAGGGGGACCGTCTGGGGCCAACGTCCTGACTTTC

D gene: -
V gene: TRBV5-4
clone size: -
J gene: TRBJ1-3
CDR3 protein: CASSMDSGNTIYF
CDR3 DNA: TGTGCCAGCAGCATGGACAGCGGAAACACCATATATTTT

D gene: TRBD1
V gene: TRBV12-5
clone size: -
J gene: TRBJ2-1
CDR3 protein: CASGLGQGGHNEQFF
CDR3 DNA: TGTGCTAGTGGTTTGGGACAGGGTGGCCACAATGAGCAGTTCTTC

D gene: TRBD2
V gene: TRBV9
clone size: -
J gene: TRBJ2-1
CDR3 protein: CASSVVPGGIDEQFF
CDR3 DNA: TGTGCCAGCAGCGTAGTTCCGGGGGGGATCGATGAGCAGTTCTTC

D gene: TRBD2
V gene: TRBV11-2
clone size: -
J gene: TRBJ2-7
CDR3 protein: CASSSRPSGRVSYEQYF
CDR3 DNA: TGTGCCAGCAGCTCCCGCCCTAGCGGGAGGGTCAGCTACGAGCAGTACTTC

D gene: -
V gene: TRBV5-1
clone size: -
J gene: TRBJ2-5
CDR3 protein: CASSLGGSGLETQYF
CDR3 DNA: TGCGCCAGCAGCTTGGGCGGTAGCGGATTGGAGACCCAGTACTTC

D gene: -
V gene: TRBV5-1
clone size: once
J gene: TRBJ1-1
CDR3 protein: CASLRAPGNTEAFF
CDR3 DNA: TGCGCCAGCCTGAGGGCTCCAGGGAACACTGAAGCTTTCTTT

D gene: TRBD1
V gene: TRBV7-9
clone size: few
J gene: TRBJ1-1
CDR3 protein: CASTGQGGYTEAFF
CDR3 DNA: TGTGCCAGCACAGGACAGGGCGGGTACACTGAAGCTTTCTTT

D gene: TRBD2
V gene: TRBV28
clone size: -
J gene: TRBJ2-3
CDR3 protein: CASTPQAQRGATEQYF
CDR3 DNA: TGTGCCAGCACCCCCCAAGCTCAGCGGGGCGCGACCGAGCAGTATTTT

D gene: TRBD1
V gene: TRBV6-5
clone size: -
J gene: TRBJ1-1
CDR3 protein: CASSTPTGGLTEAFF
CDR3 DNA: TGTGCCAGCAGTACACCGACAGGGGGGCTAACTGAAGCTTTCTTT

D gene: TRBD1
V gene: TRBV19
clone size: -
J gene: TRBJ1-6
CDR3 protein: CASSGRDRGYNSPLHF
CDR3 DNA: TGTGCCAGTAGTGGCCGGGACAGGGGTTATAATTCACCCCTCCACTTT

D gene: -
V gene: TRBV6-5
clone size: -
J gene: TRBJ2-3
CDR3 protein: CASIPGLITDTQYF
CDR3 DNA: TGTGCCAGCATACCGGGACTGATCACAGATACGCAGTATTTT

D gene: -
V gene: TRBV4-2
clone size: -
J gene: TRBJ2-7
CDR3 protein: CASSQGYAEQYF
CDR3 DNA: TGTGCCAGCAGCCAAGGCTACGCGGAGCAGTACTTC

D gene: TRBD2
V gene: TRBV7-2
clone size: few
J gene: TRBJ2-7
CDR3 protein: CASSPRTSGRREQYF
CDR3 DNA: TGTGCCAGCAGCCCACGGACTAGCGGGAGACGCGAGCAGTACTTC

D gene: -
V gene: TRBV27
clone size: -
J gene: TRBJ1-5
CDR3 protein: CASMRISGQVSNQPQHF
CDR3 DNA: TGTGCCAGCATGAGGATTTCGGGACAAGTAAGCAATCAGCCCCAGCATTTT

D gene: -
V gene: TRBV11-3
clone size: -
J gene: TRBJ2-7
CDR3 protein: CASSLQQSYEQYF
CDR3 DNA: TGTGCCAGCAGCTTGCAACAGTCCTACGAGCAGTACTTC

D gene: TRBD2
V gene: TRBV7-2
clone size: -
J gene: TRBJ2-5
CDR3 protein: CASSPRGGKTQETQYF
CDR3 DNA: TGTGCCAGCAGCCCCCGGGGGGGGAAAACGCAAGAGACCCAGTACTTC

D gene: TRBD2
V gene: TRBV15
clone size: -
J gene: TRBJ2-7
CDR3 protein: CATSPGGGYEQYF
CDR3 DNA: TGTGCCACCAGCCCCGGCGGGGGCTACGAGCAGTACTTC

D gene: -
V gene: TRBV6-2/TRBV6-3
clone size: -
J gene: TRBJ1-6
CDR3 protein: CASSSGRNSPLHF
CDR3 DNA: TGTGCCAGCAGTTCCGGGAGGAATTCACCCCTCCACTTT

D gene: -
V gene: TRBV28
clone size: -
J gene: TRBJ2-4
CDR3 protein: CASSFGVDIQYF
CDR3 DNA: TGTGCCAGCAGTTTCGGAGTAGACATTCAGTACTTC

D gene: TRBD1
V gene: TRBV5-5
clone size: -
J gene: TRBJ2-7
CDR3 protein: CASFPRGQGYEQYF
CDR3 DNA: TGTGCCAGCTTCCCCCGTGGACAGGGCTACGAGCAGTACTTC

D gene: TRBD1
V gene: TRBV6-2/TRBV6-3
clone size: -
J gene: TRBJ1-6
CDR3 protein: CASSPPRGQGADSPLHF
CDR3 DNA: TGTGCCAGCAGCCCTCCCCGCGGGCAGGGGGCGGATTCACCCCTCCACTTT

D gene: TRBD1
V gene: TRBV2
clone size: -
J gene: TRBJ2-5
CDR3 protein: CASSMDRDRDAPQYF
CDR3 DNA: TGTGCCAGCAGCATGGACCGGGACAGGGATGCCCCCCAGTACTTC

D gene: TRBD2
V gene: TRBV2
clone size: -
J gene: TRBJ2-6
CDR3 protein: CASSEGSGGASGANVLTF
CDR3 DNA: TGTGCCAGCAGTGAGGGCAGCGGGGGGGCCTCTGGGGCCAACGTCCTGACTTTC

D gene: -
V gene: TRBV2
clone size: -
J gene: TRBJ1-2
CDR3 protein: CADRERRYGYTF
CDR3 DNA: TGTGCCGACAGAGAGAGGCGCTATGGCTACACCTTC

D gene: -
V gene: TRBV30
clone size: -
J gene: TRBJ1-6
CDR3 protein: CAWRSREGNSPLHF
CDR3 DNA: TGTGCCTGGAGGTCTCGCGAGGGTAATTCACCCCTCCACTTT

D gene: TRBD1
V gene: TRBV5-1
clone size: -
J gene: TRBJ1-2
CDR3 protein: CASSGTGAPYGYTF
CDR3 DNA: TGCGCCAGCAGTGGGACAGGGGCCCCCTATGGCTACACCTTC